This T cell receptor beta chain was observed in a study of early stage breast cancer tumors (TCRdb year 2017). In terms of the full investigation: Of the roughly 16 invasive breast tumors, around twelve were found to be estrogen receptor-positive, progesterone receptor-positive and HER2-negative. On average, each sample got 9 to 10-fold read coverage. A total of roughly 2.5 million templates, representing approximately 1,100,000 unique clonotypes, were detected across all samples. Most of the 12 ER+/PR+/HER2- tumors were invasive ductal carcinomas, while the other four were invasive lobular carcinomas.

Each sample was amplified as two independent genomic DNA replicates: approximately 450 ng for blood and roughly 1.4 ug for tumor or normal breast. TCRB sequencing of genomic DNA was carried out with the ImmunoSeq Intro kit according to the manufacturer's instructions. Multiplex PCR was run for about 30 cycles using proprietary primers and spike-in control sequences for absolute quantification. Single-end 150-bp reads were used to sequence an 87-bp fragment spanning the CDR3 plus the flanking V and J genes. Seven samples, each with two replicates, were multiplexed per lane of an Illumina MiSeq using version 3.0 chemistry. Per the source publication's procedure: The vendor's proprietary pipeline processed the raw data and merged both replicates into a single result for each sample. To define clonotypes, the study grouped productive rearrangements that shared the V-gene family, CDR3 amino acid sequence and J-gene segment. To compute clonality, the normalized Shannon entropy (Pielou evenness) of TCRB abundances was subtracted from 1. T cell density was estimated as total templates divided by the number of input cells, with the number of input cells inferred from the DNA input amount. Recon, run with its default parameters, was used to estimate overall repertoire diversity and clonality. A clonotype counted as tumor-enriched if its abundance in tumor exceeded 0.1% and was at least 32-fold higher than its abundance in normal breast. Here the immuneACCESS table is served through TCRdb, limited to in-frame sequences with V and J called. Missing clones are a known gap in these copies; in checked studies unresolved V genes cover under half, and the rest lacks a known reason. V and J calls and clone size are as listed in that table; D and trimming were resolved from the DNA. This sample holds about 6,000 clones; 60% to 85% were observed only once. The ten top clones hold about 9.9% of the sample.

Adjacent normal breast tissue was collected about 2-4.5 cm away from the tumor, rinsed in PBS and stored in prechilled RNAlater. Because of high lipid content and low cell density, 100-300 mg of normal breast tissue was often needed to obtain sufficient DNA. The study profiled bulk TCR beta-chain repertoires in matched peripheral blood, tumor and adjacent normal breast tissue taken from approximately 15 patients with early-stage breast cancer. The Qiagen AllPrep DNA/RNA Mini kit was used to extract genomic DNA. As regards this clone: Its antigen has not been determined. No per-base quality is available; no much larger clone lies one base away.

The germline V gene encodes CDR1 SGHNT and CDR2 YENEEA. The CDR3 contains 16 residues, cysteine and phenylalanine counted. Of all the DNA, just the CDR3 is kept, 48 bases in frame from base 1. Trimming takes 5 bases off V and 4 bases off J; junction bases not matched to a gene: 7. Study-level results and caveats: The small cohort size prevented analysis by tumor subtype. Chain pairing and functional markers such as CD4, CD8 and FOXP3 were missed by bulk genomic DNA sequencing of unsorted cells. Enriched TCRB sequences shared across patients were mostly commonly generated sequences, unlikely to play an important role in the tumor microenvironment. Greater similarity was observed between blood and normal breast repertoires than between blood and tumor repertoires, and tumor was distinguished from normal in about 85% of the 16 patients when each tissue was compared with blood. Roughly 2.7-fold higher T cell density and higher clonality were observed in tumors than in adjacent normal breast tissue.

The sequence joins TRBV11-3 to TRBJ2-3, with 12 middle bases fitting TRBD1. The sample consisted of normal breast tissue next to the tumor. The sequence was obtained from a person aged 65 to 79 with breast cancer. CDR3 region: CASSPGTGGRADTQYF. The DNA sequence is TGTGCCAGCAGCCCCGGGACAGGGGGCAGGGCAGATACGCAGTATTTT.